The T cell receptor beta chain described here comes from a study of shared clonotypes between healthy human individuals (dated by TCRdb to between 2020 and 2021). With respect to the entire study: The cohort comprised a couple of women and a few men aged 18 to 49 years. For each donor, CD4 naive and CD4 memory were each given three plates, CD8 naive was given two plates, and CD8 memory was given one plate. Blood TCR repertoires of several healthy adults were deeply sequenced to estimate repertoire size and the extent of clonotype sharing between individuals. To increase sequencing depth and limit assay-specific biases, different laboratories used diverse techniques to prepare libraries and sequence TCR repertoires. Per donor, leukapheresis produced somewhere between about 0.94 and 9.5 billion PBMCs. Study-wide conclusions, independent of this receptor: Sharing across a handful of donors was observed for roughly 5% of naive CD4, 3% to 4% of naive CD8, over 2% of memory CD4, and roughly 0.4% of memory CD8 clonotypes. Larger estimated clonotype richness was generally found for naive subsets than for memory subsets. The small number of donors limited the genetic and exposure-history diversity represented. Based on pairwise subsampling, the degree of clonotype sharing among donors was expected to be affected by sequencing depth. Compared with non-shared clonotypes, clonotypes shared by all four sorted-subset donors had higher generation probabilities. Rarefaction of sorted-subset datasets indicated incomplete sequencing despite the large sequencing depth. Sampling was restricted to blood, and TCR repertoires in tissues likely differ from the TCR repertoires found in blood.

Concerning this clone itself: Its antigen is still unknown. Base qualities are not provided; no much larger clone lies one nucleotide away.

The donors were healthy, HIV-negative adults with no recently reported acute infections or vaccinations. Only Caucasian adults living in Nashville, Tennessee, USA were represented among the donors. CD4+ T cells were enriched by magnetic negative selection; naive cells were then positively selected on CD45RA, and the negative fraction formed the memory subset. Blood was obtained by leukapheresis, after which PBMCs were separated by Ficoll-Histopaque density gradient centrifugation and cryopreserved in liquid nitrogen vapor phase. Analytical flow cytometry was used to check the purity and quantity of every magnetically sorted T cell population. From each sorted fraction, genomic DNA was isolated and quantified by UV absorbance on a Nanodrop 2000c. Inclusive of the bounding cysteine and phenylalanine, the CDR3 is 16 residues long. Only CDR3 DNA is held: 48 bases, read in frame from base 1. Deletion took 2 bases off V and 2 bases off J, with a span of 13 bases between the germline ends. The germline V gene specifies LGHNA as CDR1 and YNFKEQ as CDR2.

TCR CDR3 regions were amplified from genomic DNA by multiplex PCR using the deep immunoSEQ assay. For each cell subset, the extracted genomic DNA was distributed evenly across all wells of several immunoSEQ 96-well plates, and each plate served as one replicate. For sorted subsets, each replicate PCR was loaded with 200 ng genomic DNA, equivalent to 30,000 or so T cell genomes. The purified libraries were quantified using a Qubit 3.0 fluorometer, sized with a Bioanalyzer 2100, and then quantified again using the KAPA Library Quantification kit. Every immunoSEQ 96-well plate was sequenced on a dedicated single-read 150-cycle Illumina NextSeq 550 flow cell. The authors' analysis ran thus. Because only junctional sequences without quality scores were contained in the immunoSEQ output, filtering matching that applied to full-length reads could not be performed. To assign V/J genes and CDR3, sequences were annotated against IMGT germline references using PyIR, a Python wrapper for IgBLAST v1.9. Any read was removed if the V/J assignment was weak (E-value above 1e-6), the CDR3 was missing, or the read contained stop codons, out-of-frame junctions, or ambiguous translated residues. V3J clonotypes were defined as sequences sharing an identical inferred V gene, J gene, and CDR3 amino acid sequence. Percentage overlap between repertoires was calculated by dividing the number of shared unique clonotypes by the size of the smaller repertoire. Repertoire richness was assessed with RTK rarefaction, the Chao1 estimator, and Recon v2.1 estimates of unobserved clonotypes. OLGA was used to compute generation probabilities for all TCRbeta clonotypes that the gDNA method yielded from a handful of donors. Drawn from immuneACCESS, this table holds only the in-frame rearrangements with V and J called that TCRdb kept. Clones are partly lost; checked studies trace under half to an unresolved V gene and leave the rest unexplained. Clone size and the V and J calls come from that table; the DNA yielded D and trimming. The sample includes fewer than 1.4 million clones, with approximately 80% observed a single time. 0.6% to 0.75% of the sample lies in the top ten.

This clonotype was obtained from a man younger than 35 in good health. Some clones in this sample may be carry-over from other donors' samples. The sequencing sample was made of memory CD4+ T cells from PBMCs. Interpreted using the paper, the cell subset or site label stands for: CD45RA-negative fraction. The chain joins TRBV4-2 to TRBJ2-1; 5 matching bases give a weak D call of TRBD1. In nucleotides, the sequence is TGTGCCAGCAGCCAACCCGGCAGGGCCACCTACAATGAGCAGTTCTTC. Translated, it reads CASSQPGRATYNEQFF.